One TCR beta chain is described in this entry. The record originates from a study of T cell changes during pregnancy in multiple sclerosis. Clones were sequenced by immunoSEQ multiplex PCR, and TCRdb holds only the in-frame ones, with some missing. The data contain about 31,000 clones, 70% to 90% of them seen just once; the ten biggest clones take up 0.74%. From germline, CDR1 is SGDLS and CDR2 YYNGEE. This CDR3 is built from 14 residues. V was pared by 0 bases and J by 10 bases, with 11 bases between. Here the sequenced sample was CD4+ T cells from peripheral blood mononuclear cells, taken in the first trimester of pregnancy. This receptor was identified in a female donor in good health, enrolled as a control in a pregnancy study. This rearrangement joins TRBV9 to TRBJ1-6; tentatively, D is TRBD1 (6 bases). The DNA for the CDR3 is TGTGCCAGCAGCGTAGCACAGGGCAACTCACCCCTCCACTTT. This encodes CASSVAQGNSPLHF.